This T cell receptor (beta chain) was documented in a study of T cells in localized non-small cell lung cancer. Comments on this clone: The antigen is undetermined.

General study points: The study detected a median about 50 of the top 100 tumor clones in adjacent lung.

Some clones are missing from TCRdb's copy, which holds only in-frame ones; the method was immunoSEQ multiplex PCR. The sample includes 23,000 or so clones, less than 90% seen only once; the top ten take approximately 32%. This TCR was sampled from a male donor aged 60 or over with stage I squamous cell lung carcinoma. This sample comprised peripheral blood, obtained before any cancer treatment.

The CDR3 nucleotides read TGTGCCAGTAGTTTCAGGGTTGGGGCCAACGTCCTGACTTTC. The encoded protein is CASSFRVGANVLTF. The chain joins TRBV19 to TRBJ2-6; D perhaps matches TRBD1 (5 bases). The V end was cut by 5 bases, the J end by 3 bases, with 8 bases between. CDR1 is LNHDA, CDR2 SQIVND, per germline (reference sequence). The CDR3 contains 14 residues.